The TCR beta chain under discussion was sequenced for a study of graft-versus-host responses after intestinal transplantation. Looking at the study overall: The transplants performed in recipients were multivisceral, liver-intestinal, or isolated intestinal.

The method was immunoSEQ multiplex PCR; TCRdb's version includes in-frame clones alone and lacks a portion of them. There are 55,000 to 85,000 clones in the sample; roughly 90% occur only once, and approximately 2.7% lies in the top ten. This clone appeared a few times. Its specificity is not known. The source of this sequence is a human donor who received an intestinal transplant. Sample: unstimulated CD8+ T cells sorted from spleen or lymph node cells, taken before intestinal transplant.

CDR3 amino acids: CASSLGLTEAFF. The CDR3 nucleotides read TGTGCCAGCAGCTTAGGGCTGACTGAAGCTTTCTTT. The J gene is TRBJ1-1, the V gene TRBV7-9; D gene unclear. Germline lookup yields CDR1 SEHNR and CDR2 FQNEAQ (reference sequence). The CDR3 totals 12 residues. V was shortened by 1 base and J by 5 bases, with 5 bases between the two germline ends. Supplemented by reference TRBV7-9 and TRBJ1-1, the full variable domain reads DTGVSQNPRHKITKRGQNVTFRCDPISEHNRLYWYRQTLGQGPEFLTYFQNEAQLEKSRLLSDRFSAERPKGSFSTLEIQRTEQGDSAMYLCASSLGLTEAFFGQGTRLTVV.